The 20 T cell receptor beta chains given below trace back to one sample, sequenced in a study of beta chain features in type 1 diabetes. Of the isolated RNA, all was reverse transcribed, and so the sequenced material was expressed TCRB transcripts. Sequencing used immunoSEQ multiplex PCR; TCRdb keeps in-frame clones, though not all of them. The data hold under 450,000 clones, with around 14% observed a single time. Material for sequencing was naive CD4+ T cells from blood. Receptors originate from a man younger than 40 in good health.

Note on this clone: The DNA is omitted, as the CDR3 cannot be located on it reliably, and the CDR3 follows TCRdb's listing. The V and J genes are TRBV30 and TRBJ1-4; the D call TRBD1 from the table was never checked on the DNA. The CDR3 spans 15 amino acids, including both terminal residues. Germline CDR1 GTSNPN, CDR2 SVGIG (reference sequence). The CDR3 here is CAWSVQDGRRKNCFF.

V and J are TRBV7-9 and TRBJ2-2; TRBD1 or TRBD2 may be the D gene (6 bases each). This CDR3 has 15 residues. The V and J ends lost 2 bases and 6 bases respectively, with 13 bases between them. Germline CDR1 SEHNR, CDR2 FQNEAQ (reference sequence). The DNA of the CDR3 is TGTGCCAGCAGCTTACAAGGGGGGAATCCCGGGGAGCTGTTTTTT. Encoded protein: CASSLQGGNPGELFF.

This rearrangement joins TRBV7-9 to TRBJ2-1, with 10 bases lining up with TRBD1. The CDR3 has 17 residues. The V and J ends lost 5 bases and 4 bases, in that order; junction bases with no gene match: 11. The germline V gene encodes CDR1 SEHNR and CDR2 FQNEAQ (reference sequence). The CDR3 spells CASSPPPGTGVYNEQFF. Here the CDR3 DNA reads TGTGCCAGCAGCCCCCCACCCGGGACAGGGGTTTACAATGAGCAGTTCTTC. Using reference TRBV7-9 and TRBJ2-1 for the parts outside the CDR3, the full variable domain is DTGVSQNPRHKITKRGQNVTFRCDPISEHNRLYWYRQTLGQGPEFLTYFQNEAQLEKSRLLSDRFSAERPKGSFSTLEIQRTEQGDSAMYLCASSPPPGTGVYNEQFFGPGTRLTVL.

This clone was seen more than once but under ten times. V usage is TRBV5-4 and J usage is TRBJ1-2; D remains ambiguous. V lost 4 bases and J lost 4, with 20 bases in between. The CDR3 loop spans 16 amino acids. The germline gives CDR1 SGHNT, CDR2 YYREEE (reference sequence). In DNA form, the CDR3 reads TGTGCCAGCAGCCAAGATCCCGGACGTGCTGGCTATGGCTACACCTTC. Translated: CASSQDPGRAGYGYTF.

This clone turned up a few times. This rearrangement joins TRBV9 to TRBJ2-1, with a tentative D call TRBD2 (5 bases). V was pared by 0 bases and J by 8 bases, with 12 bases between. Germline assignment: CDR1 SGDLS and CDR2 YYNGEE. The CDR3 extends over 14 amino acids. The DNA of the CDR3 is TGTGCCAGCAGCGTAGCGACTCGGCGGGATGAGCAGTTCTTC. It encodes CASSVATRRDEQFF.

V is TRBV6-1 and J is TRBJ1-6, with D tentatively TRBD1 (5 bases). The CDR3 length is 16 residues. Trimming took off 2 bases at V and 4 bases at J, with 12 bases between the two ends. CDR1 is MNHNS, CDR2 SASEGT, per germline. The CDR3 protein is CASSEFGARYNSPLHF. CDR3 in DNA: TGTGCCAGCAGTGAATTCGGGGCTCGGTATAATTCACCCCTCCACTTT.

This clone appeared a few times. The chain recombines TRBV30 with TRBJ2-5; unclear D gene. The CDR3 runs 11 residues. The germline gives CDR1 GTSNPN, CDR2 SVGIG (reference sequence). V was pared by 5 bases and J by 6 bases, with 10 bases between. DNA for the CDR3: TGTGCCTGGGGCACAATCCAGACCCAGTACTTC. Its protein is CAWGTIQTQYF.

The gene calls are TRBV10-3 and TRBJ1-5; TRBD1 aligns across 7 bases. CDR3 size: 14 residues. After removal of 4 bases from V and 3 bases from J, the junction contained 3 bases not matched to a gene. Germline lookup yields CDR1 ENHRY and CDR2 SYGVKD. CDR3 sequence reads: CAISGGTDNQPQHF. DNA of the CDR3: TGTGCCATCAGTGGCGGGACAGACAATCAGCCCCAGCATTTT.

The V call is TRBV29-1, the J call TRBJ1-1; D gene ambiguous. The CDR3 spans 15 residues. Germline values: CDR1 SQVTM, CDR2 ANQGSEA. The V gene lost 3 bases and the J gene lost 0 bases, with 14 bases spanning the gap. CDR3 loop: CSVDEKPVMNTEAFF. The CDR3 DNA follows: TGCAGCGTTGATGAGAAGCCGGTAATGAACACTGAAGCTTTCTTT.

The chain joins TRBV19 to TRBJ1-1; 7 bases match TRBD1. CDR3 length: 15 amino acids. The germline V gene has CDR1 LNHDA and CDR2 SQIVND (reference sequence). V was clipped by 5 bases and J by 0 bases; unmatched bases: 6. The CDR3 spells CASSPPTGMNTEAFF. As DNA, the CDR3 is TGTGCCAGTAGTCCCCCGACAGGGATGAACACTGAAGCTTTCTTT.

The J gene is TRBJ2-5, the V gene TRBV29-1, with D possibly matching TRBD1 (6 bases). CDR1 is SQVTM and CDR2 is ANQGSEA in the germline V gene. V lost 7 bases, J lost 10 bases, and 13 bases lay in between. This CDR3 spans 10 amino acids. CDR3 in amino acids: CSGDRLGQYF. The DNA of the CDR3 is TGCAGCGGTGACAGGTTAGGCCAGTACTTC. The complete variable domain, with remaining parts taken from reference TRBV29-1 and TRBJ2-5, reads SAVISQKPSRDICQRGTSLTIQCQVDSQVTMMFWYRQQPGQSLTLIATANQGSEATYESGFVIDKFPISRPNLTFSTLTVSNMSPEDSSIYLCSGDRLGQYFGPGTRLLVL.

The rearrangement links TRBV4-1 to TRBJ1-2, with unresolved D. Germline V gives CDR1 MGHRA, CDR2 YSYEKL. The CDR3 is 14 residues long. The germline V and J ends were trimmed by 0 bases and 3 bases, with 8 bases remaining between them. In DNA form, the CDR3 reads TGCGCCAGCAGCCAAGAAGGCAGCTACTATGGCTACACCTTC. Translating gives CASSQEGSYYGYTF.

This chain joins TRBV9 and TRBJ2-1; 14 bases are a match to TRBD2. CDR1 SGDLS and CDR2 YYNGEE come from the germline V gene. The J segment lost 4 bases and the V segment lost 0 bases, leaving 6 bases of the junction unmatched. The CDR3 covers 18 residues. The CDR3 DNA follows: TGTGCCAGCAGCGTAGGACTAGCGGGAGGGCCTAGATACAATGAGCAGTTCTTC. Translated: CASSVGLAGGPRYNEQFF.

This clone has a handful of counts. This chain connects TRBV19 to TRBJ2-7; D gene uncertain. This CDR3 comprises 12 residues. Germline V gene lookup returns CDR1 LNHDA and CDR2 SQIVND (reference sequence). V dropped 9 bases and J dropped 4 bases, with 13 bases sitting between them. CDR3 sequence: CASRGADYEQYF. CDR3 bases: TGTGCCAGCCGCGGAGCTGATTACGAGCAGTACTTC.

This clone was seen a few times. The V call is TRBV9, the J call TRBJ2-2; TRBD2 might be the D (6 bases). CDR3 length: 13 amino acids. Between the trimmed V and J ends, which lost 4 bases and 4 bases, there was a span of 8 bases. Germline CDR1 SGDLS, CDR2 YYNGEE. The CDR3 protein is CASSTGSTGELFF. Here the CDR3 DNA reads TGTGCCAGCAGCACCGGGAGCACCGGGGAGCTGTTTTTT.

This clone has only a few counts. The chain combines TRBV30 with TRBJ1-1; tentatively, D is TRBD1 (5 bases). Germline V gives CDR1 GTSNPN, CDR2 SVGIG (reference sequence). The germline V and J ends were trimmed by 0 bases and 11 bases, with 10 bases remaining between them. The CDR3 covers 11 residues. This chain's CDR3 is CAWSVGGTAFF. CDR3 nucleotide sequence: TGTGCCTGGAGTGTGGGGGGTACTGCTTTCTTT.

This clone was counted between two and nine times. CDR3 DNA: TGCAGCGTTGAAGGGGGGCGTTGGAGTGGCTACACCTTC. Protein: CSVEGGRWSGYTF. The chain has TRBV29-1 and TRBJ1-2, with a possible D match to TRBD1 (6 bases). The germline V gene encodes CDR1 SQVTM and CDR2 ANQGSEA. The CDR3 loop spans 13 amino acids. Trimming took off 1 base at V and 7 bases at J, with 13 bases between the two ends. The full variable domain, with the rest looked up from reference TRBV29-1 and TRBJ1-2, is SAVISQKPSRDICQRGTSLTIQCQVDSQVTMMFWYRQQPGQSLTLIATANQGSEATYESGFVIDKFPISRPNLTFSTLTVSNMSPEDSSIYLCSVEGGRWSGYTFGSGTRLTVV.

In the case of this clone: This specimen includes other DNA sequences encoding the same CDR3. The genes are TRBV5-1 and TRBJ2-6; the D call may be TRBD1 or TRBD2 (5 bases each). Trimming shortened V by 3 bases and J by 0 bases, and 7 bases separated the two germline ends. The CDR3 runs to 15 residues. In germline, CDR1 is SGHRS, CDR2 YFSETQ. This CDR3 reads CASSSGSSGANVLTF. The DNA of the CDR3 is TGCGCCAGCAGCTCAGGGAGCTCTGGGGCCAACGTCCTGACTTTC.

The chain carries TRBV30 and TRBJ2-2, with D unclear. Trimming removed 0 bases at V and 7 bases at J, with 9 bases between. Germline assignment: CDR1 GTSNPN and CDR2 SVGIG (reference sequence). This CDR3 comprises 13 residues. The CDR3 sequence: CAWSVMPNGELFF. The CDR3 DNA follows: TGTGCCTGGAGTGTAATGCCCAACGGGGAGCTGTTTTTT. The full variable domain, its missing parts supplied by reference TRBV30 and TRBJ2-2, is SQTIHQWPATLVQPVGSPLSLECTVEGTSNPNLYWYRQAAGRGLQLLFYSVGIGQISSEVPQNLSASRPQDRQFILSSKKLLLSDSGFYLCAWSVMPNGELFFGEGSRLTVL.

This clone was seen only a few times. The chain is built from TRBV4-3 and TRBJ1-2; D is undetermined. Trimming removed 2 bases from V and 4 bases from J, with 8 bases in between. The CDR3 totals 13 residues. CDR1 LGHNA and CDR2 YSLEER come from the germline V gene. The CDR3 nucleotides are TGCGCCAGCAGCCAACAGGAAAGCTATGGCTACACCTTC. It is translated as CASSQQESYGYTF.